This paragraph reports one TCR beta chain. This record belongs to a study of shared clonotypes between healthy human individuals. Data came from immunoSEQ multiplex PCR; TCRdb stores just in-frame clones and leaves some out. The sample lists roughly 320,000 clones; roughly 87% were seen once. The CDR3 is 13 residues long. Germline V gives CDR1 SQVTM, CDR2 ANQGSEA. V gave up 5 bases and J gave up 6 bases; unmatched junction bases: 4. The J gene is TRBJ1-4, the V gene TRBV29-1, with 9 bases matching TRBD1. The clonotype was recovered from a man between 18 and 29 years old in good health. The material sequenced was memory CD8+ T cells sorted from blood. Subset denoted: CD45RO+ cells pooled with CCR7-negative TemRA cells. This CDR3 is CSVSGQGDEKLFF. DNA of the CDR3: TGCAGCGTTTCGGGACAGGGAGATGAAAAACTGTTTTTT.